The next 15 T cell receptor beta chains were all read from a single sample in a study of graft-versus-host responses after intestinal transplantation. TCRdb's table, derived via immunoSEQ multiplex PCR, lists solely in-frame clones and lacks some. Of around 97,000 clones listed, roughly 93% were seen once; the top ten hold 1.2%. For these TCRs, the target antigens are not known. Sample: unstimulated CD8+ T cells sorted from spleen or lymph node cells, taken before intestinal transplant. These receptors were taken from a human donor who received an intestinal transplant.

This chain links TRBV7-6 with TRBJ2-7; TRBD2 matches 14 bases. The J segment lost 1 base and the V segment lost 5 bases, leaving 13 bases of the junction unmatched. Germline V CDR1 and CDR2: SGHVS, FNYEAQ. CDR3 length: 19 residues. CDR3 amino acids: CASSDGPGTSGGISYEQYF. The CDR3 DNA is TGTGCCAGCAGCGATGGACCCGGGACTAGCGGGGGCATATCCTACGAGCAGTACTTC.

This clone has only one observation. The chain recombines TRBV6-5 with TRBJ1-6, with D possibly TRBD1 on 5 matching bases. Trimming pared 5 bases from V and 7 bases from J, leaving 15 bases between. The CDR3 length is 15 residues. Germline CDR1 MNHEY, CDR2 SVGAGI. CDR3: CASSVRGVLNSPLHF. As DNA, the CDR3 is TGTGCCAGCAGTGTTCGAGGGGTCCTCAATTCACCCCTCCACTTT.

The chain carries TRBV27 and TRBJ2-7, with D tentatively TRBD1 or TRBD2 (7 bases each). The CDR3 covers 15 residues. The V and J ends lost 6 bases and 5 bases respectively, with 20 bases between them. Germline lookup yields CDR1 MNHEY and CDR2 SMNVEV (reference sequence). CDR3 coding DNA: TGTGCCAGCAGCTCGCCGACAGGGAGGGTGGACGAGCAGTACTTC. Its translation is CASSSPTGRVDEQYF.

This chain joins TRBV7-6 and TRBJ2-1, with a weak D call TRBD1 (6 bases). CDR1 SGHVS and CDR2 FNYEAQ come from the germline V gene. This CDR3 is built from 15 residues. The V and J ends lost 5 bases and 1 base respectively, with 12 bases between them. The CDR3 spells CASSPRGTSYNEQFF. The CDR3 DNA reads TGTGCCAGCAGCCCTAGGGGGACATCCTACAATGAGCAGTTCTTC.

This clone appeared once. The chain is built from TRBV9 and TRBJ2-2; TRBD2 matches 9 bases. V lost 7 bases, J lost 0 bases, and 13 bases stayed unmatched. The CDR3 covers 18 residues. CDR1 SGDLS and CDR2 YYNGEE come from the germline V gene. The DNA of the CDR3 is TGTGCCAGCCATACTAGCGGGCCAACAAACGCGAACACCGGGGAGCTGTTTTTT. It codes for CASHTSGPTNANTGELFF.

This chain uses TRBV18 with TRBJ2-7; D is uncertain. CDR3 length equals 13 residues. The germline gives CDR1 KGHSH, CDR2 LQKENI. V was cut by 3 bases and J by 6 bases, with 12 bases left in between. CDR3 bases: TGTGCCAGCTCACCTGAAGGATGGGCCGAGCAGTACTTC. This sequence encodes CASSPEGWAEQYF.

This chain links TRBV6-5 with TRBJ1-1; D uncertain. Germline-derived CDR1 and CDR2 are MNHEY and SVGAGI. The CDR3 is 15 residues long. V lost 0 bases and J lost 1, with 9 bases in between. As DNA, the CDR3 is TGTGCCAGCAGTTACTCGAGTTCCGCGAACACTGAAGCTTTCTTT. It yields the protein CASSYSSSANTEAFF.

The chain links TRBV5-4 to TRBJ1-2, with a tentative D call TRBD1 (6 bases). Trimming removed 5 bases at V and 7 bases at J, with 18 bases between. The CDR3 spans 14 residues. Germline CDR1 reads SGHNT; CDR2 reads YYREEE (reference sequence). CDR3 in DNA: TGTGCCAGCAGACCCTGGGGGGGGGCTGGTGGCTACACCTTC. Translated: CASRPWGGAGGYTF.

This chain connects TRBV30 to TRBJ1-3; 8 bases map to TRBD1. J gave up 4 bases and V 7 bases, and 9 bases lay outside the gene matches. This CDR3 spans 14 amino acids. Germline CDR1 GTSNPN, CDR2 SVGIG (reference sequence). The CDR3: CALDRASEGNTIYF. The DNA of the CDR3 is TGTGCCTTGGACAGGGCGTCGGAGGGAAACACCATATATTTT.

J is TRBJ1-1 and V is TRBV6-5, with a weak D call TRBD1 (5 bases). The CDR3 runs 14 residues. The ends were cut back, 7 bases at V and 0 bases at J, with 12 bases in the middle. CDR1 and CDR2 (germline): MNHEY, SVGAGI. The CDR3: CASIDSPMNTEAFF. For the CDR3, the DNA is TGTGCCAGCATTGACAGCCCCATGAACACTGAAGCTTTCTTT.

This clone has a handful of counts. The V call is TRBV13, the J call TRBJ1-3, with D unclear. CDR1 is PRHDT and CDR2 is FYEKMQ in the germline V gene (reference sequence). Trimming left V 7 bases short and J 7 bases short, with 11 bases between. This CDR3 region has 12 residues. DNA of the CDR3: TGTGCCAGCACTGTGGGCAGGAACACCATATATTTT. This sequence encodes CASTVGRNTIYF.

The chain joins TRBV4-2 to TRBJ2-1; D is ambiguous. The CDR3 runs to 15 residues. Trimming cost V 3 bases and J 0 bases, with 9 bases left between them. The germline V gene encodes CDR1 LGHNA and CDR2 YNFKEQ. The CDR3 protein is CASSHEDGSYNEQFF. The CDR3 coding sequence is TGTGCCAGCAGCCATGAGGACGGCTCCTACAATGAGCAGTTCTTC.

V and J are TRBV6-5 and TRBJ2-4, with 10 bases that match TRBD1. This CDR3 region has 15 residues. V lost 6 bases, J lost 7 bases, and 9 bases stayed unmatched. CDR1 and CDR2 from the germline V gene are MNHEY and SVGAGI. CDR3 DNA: TGTGCCAGCAGGTCGGGACAGGGGACGGGGAACATTCAGTACTTC. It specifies CASRSGQGTGNIQYF.

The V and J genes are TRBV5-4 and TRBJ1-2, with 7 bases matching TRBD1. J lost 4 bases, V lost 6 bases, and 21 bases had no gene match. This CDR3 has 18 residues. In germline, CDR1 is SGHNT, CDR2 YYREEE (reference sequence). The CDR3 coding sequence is TGTGCCAGCAAGTTGGGTTTTGTTAATGATCAGGGGGTCTATGGCTACACCTTC. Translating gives CASKLGFVNDQGVYGYTF.

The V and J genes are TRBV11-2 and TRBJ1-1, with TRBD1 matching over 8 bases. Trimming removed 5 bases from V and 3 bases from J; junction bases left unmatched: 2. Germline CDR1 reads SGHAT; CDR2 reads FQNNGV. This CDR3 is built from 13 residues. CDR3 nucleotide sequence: TGTGCCAGCAGCCCGACAGGGGACACTGAAGCTTTCTTT. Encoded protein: CASSPTGDTEAFF.